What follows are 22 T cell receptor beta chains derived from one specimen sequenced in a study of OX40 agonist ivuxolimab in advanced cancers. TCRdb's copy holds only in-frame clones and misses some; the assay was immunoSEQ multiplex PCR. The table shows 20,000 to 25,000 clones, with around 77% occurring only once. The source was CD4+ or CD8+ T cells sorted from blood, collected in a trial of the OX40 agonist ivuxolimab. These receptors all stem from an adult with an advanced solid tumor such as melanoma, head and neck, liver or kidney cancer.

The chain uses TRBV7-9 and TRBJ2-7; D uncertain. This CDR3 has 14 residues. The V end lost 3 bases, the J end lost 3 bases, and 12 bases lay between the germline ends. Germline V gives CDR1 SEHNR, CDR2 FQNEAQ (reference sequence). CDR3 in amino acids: CASSFQLTSYEQYF. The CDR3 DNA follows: TGTGCCAGCAGCTTTCAACTTACGAGCTACGAGCAGTACTTC.

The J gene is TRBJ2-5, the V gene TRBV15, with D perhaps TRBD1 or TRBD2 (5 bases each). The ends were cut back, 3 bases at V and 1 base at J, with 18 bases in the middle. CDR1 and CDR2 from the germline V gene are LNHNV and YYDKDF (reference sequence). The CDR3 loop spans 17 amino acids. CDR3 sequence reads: CATSRGLVGALQETQYF. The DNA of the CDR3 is TGTGCCACCAGCAGGGGCCTCGTCGGGGCGCTCCAAGAGACCCAGTACTTC.

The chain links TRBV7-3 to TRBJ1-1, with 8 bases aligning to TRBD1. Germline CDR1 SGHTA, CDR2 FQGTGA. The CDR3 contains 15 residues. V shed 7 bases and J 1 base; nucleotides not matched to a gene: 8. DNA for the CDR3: TGTGCCAGCAAGCCCCCGGACAGGGAGAACACTGAAGCTTTCTTT. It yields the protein CASKPPDRENTEAFF.

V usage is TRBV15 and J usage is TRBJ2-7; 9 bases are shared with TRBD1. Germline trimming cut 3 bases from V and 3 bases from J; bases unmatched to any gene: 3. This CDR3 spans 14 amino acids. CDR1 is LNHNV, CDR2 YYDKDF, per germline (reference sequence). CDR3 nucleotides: TGTGCCACCAGCAGGAACAGGGGGCTCTACGAGCAGTACTTC. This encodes CATSRNRGLYEQYF.

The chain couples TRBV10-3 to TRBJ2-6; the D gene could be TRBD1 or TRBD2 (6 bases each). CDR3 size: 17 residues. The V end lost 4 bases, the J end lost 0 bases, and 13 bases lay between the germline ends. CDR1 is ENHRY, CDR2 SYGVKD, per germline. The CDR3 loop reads CAISVGGLSSGANVLTF. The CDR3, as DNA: TGTGCCATCAGTGTCGGGGGCTTGAGCTCTGGGGCCAACGTCCTGACTTTC.

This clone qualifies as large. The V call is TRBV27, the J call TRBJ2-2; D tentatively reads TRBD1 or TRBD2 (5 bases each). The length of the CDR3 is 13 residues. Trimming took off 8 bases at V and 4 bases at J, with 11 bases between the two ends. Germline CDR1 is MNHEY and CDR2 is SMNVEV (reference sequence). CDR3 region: CASGTWGTGELFF. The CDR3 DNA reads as TGTGCCAGCGGGACGTGGGGCACCGGGGAGCTGTTTTTT.

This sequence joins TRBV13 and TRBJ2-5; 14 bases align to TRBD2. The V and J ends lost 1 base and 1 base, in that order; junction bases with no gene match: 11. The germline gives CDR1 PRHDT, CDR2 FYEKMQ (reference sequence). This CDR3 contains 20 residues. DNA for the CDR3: TGTGCCAGCAGCTTAGATGGTGGACTAGCGGGGGGCGACATCCAAGAGACCCAGTACTTC. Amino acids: CASSLDGGLAGGDIQETQYF. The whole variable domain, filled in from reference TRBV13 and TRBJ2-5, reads AAGVIQSPRHLIKEKRETATLKCYPIPRHDTVYWYQQGPGQDPQFLISFYEKMQSDKGSIPDRFSAQQFSDYHSELNMSSLELGDSALYFCASSLDGGLAGGDIQETQYFGPGTRLLVL.

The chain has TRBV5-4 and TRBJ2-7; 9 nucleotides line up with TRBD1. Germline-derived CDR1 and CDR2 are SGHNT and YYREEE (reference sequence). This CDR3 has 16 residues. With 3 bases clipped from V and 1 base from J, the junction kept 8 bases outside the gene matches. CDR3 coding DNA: TGTGCCAGCAGCTCATTCTACGGGACAGGGTCCTACGAGCAGTACTTC. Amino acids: CASSSFYGTGSYEQYF. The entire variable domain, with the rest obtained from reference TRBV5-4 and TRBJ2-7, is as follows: ETGVTQSPTHLIKTRGQQVTLRCSSQSGHNTVSWYQQALGQGPQFIFQYYREEENGRGNFPPRFSGLQFPNYSSELNVNALELDDSALYLCASSSFYGTGSYEQYFGPGTRLTVT.

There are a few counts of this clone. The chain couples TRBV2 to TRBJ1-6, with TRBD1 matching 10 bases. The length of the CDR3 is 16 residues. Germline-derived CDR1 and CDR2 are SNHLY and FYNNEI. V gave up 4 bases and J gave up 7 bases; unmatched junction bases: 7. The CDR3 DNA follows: TGTGCCAGCAGTGCCCGACAGGGGGCAGGAAATTCACCCCTCCACTTT. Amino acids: CASSARQGAGNSPLHF.

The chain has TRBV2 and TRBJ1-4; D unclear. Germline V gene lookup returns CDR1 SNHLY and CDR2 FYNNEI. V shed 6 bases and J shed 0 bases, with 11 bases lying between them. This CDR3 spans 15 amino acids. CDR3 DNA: TGTGCCAGCAGAAGGACGGCTTCAACTAATGAAAAACTGTTTTTT. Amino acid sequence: CASRRTASTNEKLFF.

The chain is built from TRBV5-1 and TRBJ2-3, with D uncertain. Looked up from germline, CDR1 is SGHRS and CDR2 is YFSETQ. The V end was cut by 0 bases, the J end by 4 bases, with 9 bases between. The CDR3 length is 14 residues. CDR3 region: CASSLVDGADTQYF. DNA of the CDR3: TGCGCCAGCAGCTTGGTGGATGGGGCAGATACGCAGTATTTT.

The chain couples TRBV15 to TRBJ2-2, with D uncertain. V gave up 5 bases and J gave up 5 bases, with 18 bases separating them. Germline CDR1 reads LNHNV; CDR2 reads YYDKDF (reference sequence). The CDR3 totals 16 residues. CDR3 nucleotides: TGTGCCACCAGCCGTGGGCAAGAATTGCGGACCGGGGAGCTGTTTTTT. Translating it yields CATSRGQELRTGELFF. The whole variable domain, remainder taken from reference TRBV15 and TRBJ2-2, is DAMVIQNPRYQVTQFGKPVTLSCSQTLNHNVMYWYQQKSSQAPKLLFHYYDKDFNNEADTPDNFQSRRPNTSFCFLDIRSPGLGDTAMYLCATSRGQELRTGELFFGEGSRLTVL.

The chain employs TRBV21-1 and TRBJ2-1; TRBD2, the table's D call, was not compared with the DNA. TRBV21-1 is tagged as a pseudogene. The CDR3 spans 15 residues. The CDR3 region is CASSPLEGGPFEQFF. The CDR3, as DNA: TGTGCCAGCAGCCCCCTGGAGGGGGGGCCTTTTGAGCAGTTCTTC.

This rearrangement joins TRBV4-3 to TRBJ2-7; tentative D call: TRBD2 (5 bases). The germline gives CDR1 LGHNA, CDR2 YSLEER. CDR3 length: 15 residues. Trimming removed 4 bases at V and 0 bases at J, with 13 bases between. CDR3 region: CASSPVEESSYEQYF. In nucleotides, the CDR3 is TGCGCCAGCAGCCCTGTGGAGGAAAGCTCCTACGAGCAGTACTTC.

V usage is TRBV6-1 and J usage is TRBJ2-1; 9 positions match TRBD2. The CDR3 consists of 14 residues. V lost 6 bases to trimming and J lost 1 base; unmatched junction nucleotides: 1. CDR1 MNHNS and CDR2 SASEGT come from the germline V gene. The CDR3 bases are TGTGCCAGCAGGAGCGGGGGGTCCTACAATGAGCAGTTCTTC. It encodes CASRSGGSYNEQFF.

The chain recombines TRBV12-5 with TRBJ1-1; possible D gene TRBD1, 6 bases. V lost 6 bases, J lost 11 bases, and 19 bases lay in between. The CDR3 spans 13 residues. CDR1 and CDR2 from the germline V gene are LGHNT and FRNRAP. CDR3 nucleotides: TGTGCTAGTGGGCTACCAGGGGCAAGGTCGGCTTTCTTT. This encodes CASGLPGARSAFF.

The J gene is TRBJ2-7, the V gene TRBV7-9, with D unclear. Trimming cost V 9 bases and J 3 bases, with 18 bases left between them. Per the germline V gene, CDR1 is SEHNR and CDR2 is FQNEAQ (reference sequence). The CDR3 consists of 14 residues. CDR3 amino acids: CASLGGSSFYEQYF. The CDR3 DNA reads TGTGCCAGTTTAGGTGGTTCCAGTTTCTACGAGCAGTACTTC.

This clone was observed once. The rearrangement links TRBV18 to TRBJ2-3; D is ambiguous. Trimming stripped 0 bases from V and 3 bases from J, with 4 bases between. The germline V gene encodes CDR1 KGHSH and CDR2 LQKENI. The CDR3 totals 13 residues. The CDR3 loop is CASSPPGTDTQYF. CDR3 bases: TGTGCCAGCTCACCACCAGGAACAGATACGCAGTATTTT. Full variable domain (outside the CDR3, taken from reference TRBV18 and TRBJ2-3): NAGVMQNPRHLVRRRGQEARLRCSPMKGHSHVYWYRQLPEEGLKFMVYLQKENIIDESGMPKERFSAEFPKEGPSILRIQQVVRGDSAAYFCASSPPGTDTQYFGPGTRLTVL.

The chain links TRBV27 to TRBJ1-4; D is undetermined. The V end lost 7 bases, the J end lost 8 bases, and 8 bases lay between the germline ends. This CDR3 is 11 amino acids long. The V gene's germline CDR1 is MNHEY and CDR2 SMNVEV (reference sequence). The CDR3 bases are TGTGCCAGCAAATACGGGGAAAAACTGTTTTTT. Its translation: CASKYGEKLFF.

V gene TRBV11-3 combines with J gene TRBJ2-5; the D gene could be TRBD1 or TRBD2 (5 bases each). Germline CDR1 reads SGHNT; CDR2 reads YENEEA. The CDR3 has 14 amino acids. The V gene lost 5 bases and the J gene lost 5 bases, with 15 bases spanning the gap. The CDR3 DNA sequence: TGTGCCAGCAGCAAAAGAGGGACCCTGGAGACCCAGTACTTC. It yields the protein CASSKRGTLETQYF.

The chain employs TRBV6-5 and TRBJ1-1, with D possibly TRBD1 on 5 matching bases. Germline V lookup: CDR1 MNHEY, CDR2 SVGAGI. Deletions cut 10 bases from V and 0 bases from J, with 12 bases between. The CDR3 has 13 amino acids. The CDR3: CATRDRMNTEAFF. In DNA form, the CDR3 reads TGTGCCACCCGGGACCGAATGAACACTGAAGCTTTCTTT.

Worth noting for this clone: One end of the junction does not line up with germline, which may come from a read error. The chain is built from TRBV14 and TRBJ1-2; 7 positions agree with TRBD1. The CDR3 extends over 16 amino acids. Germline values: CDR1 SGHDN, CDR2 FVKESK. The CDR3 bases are TGTGCCAGCAGCCAAGGATACAGGGGAAACTTCTATGACTACACCTTC. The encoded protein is CASSQGYRGNFYDYTF.